Detailed here is one T cell receptor beta chain. These data originate in a study of identical twins. Each CDR3 protein gets one entry after TCRdb re-called the 5' RACE reads with MiXCR. The sample has around 250,000 distinct CDR3 sequences, roughly 7% seen once; the top ten hold roughly 3.9%. Germline V gives CDR1 ENHRY, CDR2 SYGVKD. The length of the CDR3 is 14 residues. Trimming took off 4 bases at V and 0 bases at J, with 10 bases between the two ends. Another study also made use of these data, one on yellow fever vaccine responses in identical twins.

This TCR was sampled from a woman aged 18-29 years in good health. The chain couples TRBV10-3 to TRBJ2-7; D uncertain. Material for sequencing was memory (CD45RO+) T cells sorted from blood. This CDR3 is CAISARKSSYEQYF. CDR3 bases: TGTGCCATCAGTGCAAGAAAATCCTCCTACGAGCAGTACTTC.